These 17 T cell receptor beta chains came from one sample sequenced in a study of read filtering for tumor transcriptome and immune sequencing. Molecular barcoded adaptors covering alpha/delta and beta/gamma chains were used on approximately 400 ng RNA. One entry per CDR3 protein, called by TCRdb with MiXCR from the reads. Of approximately 20,000 distinct CDR3 sequences in the sample, roughly a fifth are singletons; the top ten hold under 30%. The sequenced sample was a population of CD138-negative cells sorted from bone marrow. These receptors all come from a donor at least 40 years old with multiple myeloma.

This clonotype appeared many times. The chain combines TRBV5-1 with TRBJ1-1; D unclear. V gave up 4 bases and J gave up 1 base, with 14 bases separating them. Germline V gene sequence: CDR1 SGHRS, CDR2 YFSETQ. CDR3 length: 15 amino acids. The CDR3 DNA follows: TGCGCCAGCAGCCTAAGATCGACGGGGAACACTGAAGCTTTCTTT. It is translated as CASSLRSTGNTEAFF.

This clonotype was detected many times. The J gene is TRBJ2-3, the V gene TRBV28; 12 bases line up with TRBD2. Germline trimming cut 6 bases from V and 3 bases from J; bases unmatched to any gene: 7. The CDR3 spans 16 residues. CDR1 MDHEN and CDR2 SYDVKM come from the germline V gene. CDR3 residues: CASSLTGLAGTDTQYF. DNA for the CDR3: TGTGCCAGCAGCCTCACCGGACTAGCGGGGACAGATACGCAGTATTTT. Filled out from reference TRBV28 and TRBJ2-3, the complete variable domain reads DVKVTQSSRYLVKRTGEKVFLECVQDMDHENMFWYRQDPGLGLRLIYFSYDVKMKEKGDIPEGYSVSREKKERFSLILESASTNQTSMYLCASSLTGLAGTDTQYFGPGTRLTVL.

This clonotype showed up many times. Here the CDR3 DNA reads TGTGCCAGCAGCGTAGGAACAGGGGGAACCCCCGACCTCACAGATACGCAGTATTTT. Encoded protein: CASSVGTGGTPDLTDTQYF. The rearrangement uses TRBV5-8 and TRBJ2-3, with TRBD1 matching over 8 bases. Trimming cost V 4 bases and J 2 bases; bases outside gene matches: 18. CDR1 is SGHTS and CDR2 is YDEGEE in the germline V gene. This CDR3 has 19 residues.

This clonotype is categorized as medium-sized. The chain recombines TRBV20-1 with TRBJ2-7; TRBD2 agrees at 10 bases. The CDR3 length is 15 residues. Germline V gene sequence: CDR1 DFQATT, CDR2 SNEGSKA (reference sequence). Germline trimming cut 4 bases from V and 1 base from J; bases unmatched to any gene: 7. In nucleotides, the CDR3 is TGCAGTGCTAATAGTCTAGCGGGAGCATCCTACGAGCAGTACTTC. This codes for CSANSLAGASYEQYF.

This rearrangement joins TRBV5-1 to TRBJ2-1, with a tentative D call TRBD2 (5 bases). The CDR3 covers 17 residues. The V end was cut by 2 bases, the J end by 4 bases, with 19 bases between. Looked up from germline, CDR1 is SGHRS and CDR2 is YFSETQ. CDR3 residues: CASSFPTSESNYNEQFF. CDR3 nucleotides: TGCGCCAGCAGCTTCCCCACTAGTGAATCTAATTACAATGAGCAGTTCTTC.

This clonotype was found many times. The rearrangement joins TRBV7-9 to TRBJ2-6, with D possibly TRBD2 on 5 matching bases. In germline, CDR1 is SEHNR, CDR2 FQNEAQ (reference sequence). The V and J ends lost 2 bases and 1 base respectively, with 6 bases between them. The CDR3 extends over 15 amino acids. The CDR3 sequence: CASSLSGSGANVLTF. The CDR3, as DNA: TGTGCCAGCAGCTTATCGGGATCTGGGGCCAACGTCCTGACTTTC. Together with reference TRBV7-9 and TRBJ2-6, the CDR3 gives the full variable domain: DTGVSQNPRHKITKRGQNVTFRCDPISEHNRLYWYRQTLGQGPEFLTYFQNEAQLEKSRLLSDRFSAERPKGSFSTLEIQRTEQGDSAMYLCASSLSGSGANVLTFGAGSRLTVL.

This clonotype was observed at least ten times. This CDR3 reads CATRDAGVGEKLFF. The CDR3 DNA follows: TGTGCCACCAGAGATGCGGGGGTAGGAGAAAAACTGTTTTTT. The chain employs TRBV15 and TRBJ1-4; possible D gene TRBD1, 5 bases. CDR3 length equals 14 residues. The V gene lost 6 bases and the J gene lost 8 bases, with 16 bases spanning the gap. CDR1 is LNHNV, CDR2 YYDKDF, per germline (reference sequence).

This clonotype occurred many times. This chain links TRBV7-9 with TRBJ2-7; no firm D call. This CDR3 has 11 residues. V lost 5 bases and J lost 7, with 9 bases in between. Germline V gene sequence: CDR1 SEHNR, CDR2 FQNEAQ (reference sequence). CDR3 sequence reads: CASSPSWEQYF. Here the CDR3 DNA reads TGTGCCAGCAGCCCCTCTTGGGAGCAGTACTTC.

This clonotype was observed a handful of times. The germline gene is not matched at one end of the junction; a read error may be the cause. V usage is TRBV6-2 or TRBV6-3 and J usage is TRBJ2-5; 12 positions match TRBD2. This CDR3 is 17 amino acids long. CDR1 and CDR2 (germline): MNHEY, SVGEGT. CDR3 amino acids: CATSPGLAGHRSETQYF. DNA of the CDR3: TGTGCCACATCCCCGGGACTAGCGGGCCACCGATCGGAGACCCAGTACTTT.

This clonotype appeared many times. The chain carries TRBV19 and TRBJ2-6, with unresolved D. V lost 2 bases to trimming and J lost 4 bases, with 6 bases between them. The CDR3 covers 14 residues. Germline CDR1 LNHDA, CDR2 SQIVND (reference sequence). CDR3 protein: CASSISPGANVLTF. CDR3 coding DNA: TGTGCCAGTAGTATAAGCCCCGGGGCCAACGTCCTGACTTTC.

This clonotype was observed a few times. The chain is built from TRBV11-2 and TRBJ1-5; perhaps TRBD1 as D (6 bases). Germline V CDR1 and CDR2: SGHAT, FQNNGV. V was pared by 5 bases and J by 0 bases, with 14 bases between. This CDR3 spans 16 amino acids. CDR3: CASSQGGGSSNQPQHF. DNA for the CDR3: TGTGCCAGCAGCCAAGGGGGGGGAAGTAGCAATCAGCCCCAGCATTTT.

This clonotype is hyperexpanded in the sample. This chain links TRBV9 with TRBJ1-6; D is undetermined. The germline V gene has CDR1 SGDLS and CDR2 YYNGEE. The CDR3 has 12 residues. Trimming shortened V by 3 bases and J by 6 bases, and 4 bases separated the two germline ends. CDR3 protein: CASSASNSPLHF. As DNA, the CDR3 is TGTGCCAGCAGCGCCTCTAATTCACCCCTCCACTTT. Complete variable domain (other parts from reference TRBV9 and TRBJ1-6): DSGVTQTPKHLITATGQRVTLRCSPRSGDLSVYWYQQSLDQGLQFLIQYYNGEERAKGNILERFSAQQFPDLHSELNLSSLELGDSALYFCASSASNSPLHFGNGTRLTVT.

This clonotype appeared a single time. The chain employs TRBV20-1 and TRBJ2-3, with 9 positions matching TRBD2. Germline lookup yields CDR1 DFQATT and CDR2 SNEGSKA (reference sequence). The CDR3 totals 13 residues. V dropped 6 bases and J dropped 6; count of bases not matched to a gene: 7. In DNA, the CDR3 is TGCAGTGCCCCGCGCGGGGGGGGGGATACGCAGTATTTT. It yields the protein CSAPRGGGDTQYF.

This clonotype has ten or more counts. V is TRBV20-1 and J is TRBJ2-7; D remains ambiguous. The CDR3 is made up of 16 amino acids. Germline loops: CDR1 DFQATT, CDR2 SNEGSKA (reference sequence). Trimming left V 3 bases short and J 0 bases short, with 18 bases between. In nucleotides, the CDR3 is TGCAGTGCTAGCCCTCTCTCGGGTACGAGCTCCTACGAGCAGTACTTC. Its translation is CSASPLSGTSSYEQYF.

At least ten counts were recorded for this clonotype. This rearrangement joins TRBV29-1 to TRBJ1-4; 10 bases are a match to TRBD1. CDR3 size: 13 residues. Unmatched junction bases numbered 1, after V lost 4 bases and J lost 5 bases. CDR1 is SQVTM and CDR2 is ANQGSEA in the germline V gene. CDR3 protein: CSVVGQGNEKLFF. In nucleotides, the CDR3 is TGCAGCGTTGTGGGACAGGGGAATGAAAAACTGTTTTTT.

Points on this clonotype: A junction boundary mismatches the germline segment, possibly from a read error. This rearrangement joins TRBV28 to TRBJ2-1; 7 bases fit TRBD2. There are 14 residues in the CDR3. Germline CDR1 MDHEN, CDR2 SYDVKM. DNA of the CDR3: TGTGCCAGCGGGGCGCTAGCGGAGTACAGTGAGCAGTTCTTC. Translation gives CASGALAEYSEQFF.

This clonotype is medium-sized (0.01 to 0.1%) by share. The chain employs TRBV6-2 or TRBV6-3 and TRBJ2-7; tentative D call: TRBD1 (5 bases). This CDR3 is 15 amino acids long. CDR1 and CDR2 from the germline V gene are MNHEY and SVGEGT. V was pared by 2 bases and J by 7 bases, with 18 bases between. The CDR3 nucleotides are TGTGCCAGCAGTTACGGTTTTAGGGGTACGGAAGAGCAGTACTTC. As protein: CASSYGFRGTEEQYF.